Presented here are 18 T cell receptor beta chains from one specimen sequenced in a study of identifying expanded T cells in peripheral blood (dated by TCRdb to between 2019 and 2020). Library prep was done by the immunoSEQ multiplex PCR assay. TCRdb re-hosts the immuneACCESS table, in-frame sequences only. Its copies lack some clones; in the studies checked, an unresolved V gene accounts for under half of them, and the cause for the rest is not known. The sample has 80,000 to 90,000 clones on record, more than 75% of them singletons. 5.6% of the sample lies in the top ten. Sample: blood. All receptors come from a person aged 18 to 70 in good health.

The rearrangement joins TRBV5-4 to TRBJ1-3, with 7 bases lining up with TRBD1. This CDR3 has 16 residues. Germline assignment: CDR1 SGHNT and CDR2 YYREEE (reference sequence). V dropped 2 bases and J dropped 4; count of bases not matched to a gene: 9. CDR3 amino acids: CASSFFVRQGGNTIYF. CDR3 nucleotide sequence: TGTGCCAGCAGCTTTTTCGTCAGACAGGGCGGAAACACCATATATTTT.

This clone was detected a few times. This rearrangement joins TRBV6-1 to TRBJ1-5, with TRBD1 matching 8 bases. There are 13 residues in the CDR3. J was trimmed by 6 bases and V by 7 bases; bases with no gene match: 5. From germline, CDR1 is MNHNS and CDR2 SASEGT. CDR3 DNA: TGTGCCAGCATGGCAGGGGGCCTTCAGCCCCAGCATTTT. Translation: CASMAGGLQPQHF.

This clone was detected only a few times. The V gene is TRBV5-1, the J gene TRBJ1-5; D ambiguous. Germline V CDR1 and CDR2: SGHRS, YFSETQ. This CDR3 comprises 15 residues. V lost 4 bases to trimming and J lost 0 bases, with 11 bases between them. CDR3 bases: TGCGCCAGCAGCCCTGGGCGGGATAGCAATCAGCCCCAGCATTTT. Translated: CASSPGRDSNQPQHF.

This chain links TRBV5-4 with TRBJ1-1; the D gene is possibly TRBD1 (5 bases). In germline, CDR1 is SGHNT, CDR2 YYREEE (reference sequence). This CDR3 contains 14 residues. V was cut by 4 bases and J by 2 bases, with 12 bases left in between. The CDR3 coding sequence is TGTGCCAGCAGCCCAGGCGGGGCTAACACTGAAGCTTTCTTT. Translated: CASSPGGANTEAFF.

V and J are TRBV7-2 and TRBJ1-2; D remains unclear. Trimming left V 1 base short and J 5 bases short, with 11 bases between. Germline lookup yields CDR1 SGHTA and CDR2 FQGNSA. CDR3 size: 14 residues. CDR3 loop: CASSLGGFAYGYTF. The CDR3 DNA reads as TGTGCCAGCAGCTTAGGTGGCTTCGCTTATGGCTACACCTTC.

The rearrangement uses TRBV5-1 and TRBJ2-2, with D uncertain. The CDR3 has 13 residues. The germline V and J ends were trimmed by 5 bases and 3 bases, with 8 bases remaining between them. Germline lookup yields CDR1 SGHRS and CDR2 YFSETQ. CDR3 in DNA: TGCGCCAGCAGGCACGGTGACACCGGGGAGCTGTTTTTT. This translates into CASRHGDTGELFF.

The chain uses TRBV25-1 and TRBJ2-1, with TRBD1 as a possible D gene (5 bases). Looked up from germline, CDR1 is MGHDK and CDR2 is SYGVNS. The CDR3 is 17 amino acids. V lost 4 bases to trimming and J lost 2 bases, with 18 bases between them. CDR3 DNA sequence: TGTGCCAGCAGTGGACCTCAGGGAACTAAGACCTACAATGAGCAGTTCTTC. Translated, it gives CASSGPQGTKTYNEQFF.

The chain carries TRBV5-4 and TRBJ1-4; unclear D gene. Per germline, CDR1 SGHNT and CDR2 YYREEE (reference sequence). This CDR3 spans 13 amino acids. V was shortened by 4 bases and J by 7 bases, with 11 bases between the two germline ends. CDR3 in amino acids: CASSRGLGEKLFF. In DNA, the CDR3 is TGTGCCAGCAGCCGAGGGCTTGGTGAAAAACTGTTTTTT.

The chain employs TRBV7-9 and TRBJ2-3; possibly TRBD2 for D (5 bases). The CDR3 runs 16 residues. CDR1 and CDR2 from the germline V gene are SEHNR and FQNEAQ (reference sequence). The germline V and J ends were trimmed by 4 bases and 2 bases, with 16 bases remaining between them. The CDR3 sequence: CASSSGIWSLTDTQYF. The CDR3 bases are TGTGCCAGCAGCTCGGGAATTTGGTCTCTCACAGATACGCAGTATTTT. Full variable domain (missing parts from reference TRBV7-9 and TRBJ2-3): DTGVSQNPRHKITKRGQNVTFRCDPISEHNRLYWYRQTLGQGPEFLTYFQNEAQLEKSRLLSDRFSAERPKGSFSTLEIQRTEQGDSAMYLCASSSGIWSLTDTQYFGPGTRLTVL.

This clone was found once. V and J are TRBV10-3 and TRBJ2-2; TRBD1 matches 8 bases. The CDR3 extends over 15 amino acids. The germline CDR1 and CDR2 sequences are ENHRY and SYGVKD. J lost 4 bases, V lost 10 bases, and 11 bases had no gene match. CDR3 residues: CATRLQGVSTGELFF. As DNA, the CDR3 is TGTGCCACCCGTTTACAGGGGGTTAGCACCGGGGAGCTGTTTTTT.

This chain links TRBV4-3 with TRBJ2-1; D is ambiguous. From germline, CDR1 is LGHNA and CDR2 YSLEER. The CDR3 loop spans 19 amino acids. The V and J ends lost 2 bases and 1 base respectively, with 21 bases between them. The CDR3 is CASSQQGWTKSDSYNEQFF. In nucleotides, the CDR3 is TGCGCCAGCAGCCAACAAGGCTGGACGAAGAGCGATTCCTACAATGAGCAGTTCTTC.

The CDR3 DNA reads as TGTGCCAGCAGCTTGTGGGAGGGGCAGGGCTATGGCTACACCTTC. The encoded protein is CASSLWEGQGYGYTF. V is TRBV5-4 and J is TRBJ1-2, with a possible D match to TRBD1 (5 bases). V was shortened by 1 base and J by 4 bases, with 14 bases between the two germline ends. There are 15 residues in the CDR3. In germline, CDR1 is SGHNT, CDR2 YYREEE (reference sequence).

The CDR3 coding sequence is TGTGCCAGCAGTTACCACCCCGTCGGGGTCGGTTCTGAAGCTTTCTTT. Translated, it gives CASSYHPVGVGSEAFF. This chain joins TRBV6-5 and TRBJ1-1; no definite D call. V gave up 2 bases and J gave up 6 bases, with 19 bases separating them. The CDR3 has 16 residues. The germline V gene has CDR1 MNHEY and CDR2 SVGAGI.

The sample holds one count of this clone. J is TRBJ1-5 and V is TRBV5-5, with D possibly matching TRBD1 (6 bases). Germline V lookup: CDR1 SGHKS, CDR2 YYEKEE (reference sequence). The CDR3 is 14 amino acids. V lost 1 base and J 4 bases, leaving 9 bases between the germline ends. CDR3 nucleotides: TGTGCCAGCAGCTTGACAGGGTCAAATCAGCCCCAGCATTTT. This gives the protein CASSLTGSNQPQHF. Full variable domain (missing parts from reference TRBV5-5 and TRBJ1-5): DAGVTQSPTHLIKTRGQQVTLRCSPISGHKSVSWYQQVLGQGPQFIFQYYEKEERGRGNFPDRFSARQFPNYSSELNVNALLLGDSALYLCASSLTGSNQPQHFGDGTRLSIL.

This clone was found a few times. The V call is TRBV2, the J call TRBJ1-6; D unresolved. From germline, CDR1 is SNHLY and CDR2 FYNNEI. With 4 bases removed from V and 4 bases from J, the gap between germline ends came to 8 bases. The CDR3 loop spans 14 amino acids. CDR3 protein: CASSATAYNSPLHF. CDR3 in DNA: TGTGCCAGCAGTGCCACCGCGTATAATTCACCCCTCCACTTT.

This rearrangement joins TRBV11-2 to TRBJ2-7; maybe TRBD1 (5 bases). Germline loops: CDR1 SGHAT, CDR2 FQNNGV. V was trimmed by 1 base and J by 6 bases, leaving 13 bases between them. The CDR3 has 14 amino acids. In nucleotides, the CDR3 is TGTGCCAGCAGCTTAGGACAGTACAACGGCGAGCAGTACTTC. Encoded protein: CASSLGQYNGEQYF. The full variable domain, in which reference TRBV11-2 and TRBJ2-7 provide the parts outside the CDR3, is EAGVAQSPRYKIIEKRQSVAFWCNPISGHATLYWYQQILGQGPKLLIQFQNNGVVDDSQLPKDRFSAERLKGVDSTLKIQPAKLEDSAVYLCASSLGQYNGEQYFGPGTRLTVT.

V and J are TRBV30 and TRBJ2-1, with D hard to call. CDR1 and CDR2 (germline): GTSNPN, SVGIG (reference sequence). The CDR3 loop spans 15 amino acids. V lost 1 base and J lost 0, with 10 bases in between. CDR3 nucleotide sequence: TGTGCCTGGAGTGGACGGTCGAGCTCCTACAATGAGCAGTTCTTC. It translates to CAWSGRSSSYNEQFF.

This chain's CDR3 is CASSLDRGRGANVLTF. In DNA form, the CDR3 reads TGTGCCAGCAGTTTGGACAGGGGCAGGGGGGCCAACGTCCTGACTTTC. The chain has TRBV28 and TRBJ2-6; 9 nucleotides agree with TRBD1. The CDR3 length is 16 residues. V was pared by 3 bases and J by 4 bases, with 4 bases of the junction left unmatched. Germline V gene data show CDR1 as MDHEN and CDR2 as SYDVKM.